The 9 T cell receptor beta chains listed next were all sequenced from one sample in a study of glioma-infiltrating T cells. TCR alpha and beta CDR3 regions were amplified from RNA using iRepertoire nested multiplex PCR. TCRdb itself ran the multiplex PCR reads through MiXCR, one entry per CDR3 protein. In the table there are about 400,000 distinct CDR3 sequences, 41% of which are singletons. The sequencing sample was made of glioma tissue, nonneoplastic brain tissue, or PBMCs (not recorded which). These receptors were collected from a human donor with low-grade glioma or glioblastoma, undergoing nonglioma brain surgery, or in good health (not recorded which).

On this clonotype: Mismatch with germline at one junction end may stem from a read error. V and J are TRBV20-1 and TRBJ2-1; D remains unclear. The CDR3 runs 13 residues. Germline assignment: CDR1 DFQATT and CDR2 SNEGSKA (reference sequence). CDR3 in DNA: TGCGGTGCTAGAGATCGGGTACTGAATGAGCAGTTCTTC. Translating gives CGARDRVLNEQFF.

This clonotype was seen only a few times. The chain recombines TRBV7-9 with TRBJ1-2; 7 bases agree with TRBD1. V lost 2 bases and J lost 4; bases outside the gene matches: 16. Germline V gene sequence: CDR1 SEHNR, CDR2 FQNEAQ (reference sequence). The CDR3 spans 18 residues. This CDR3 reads CASSLPVRDSPSTYGYTF. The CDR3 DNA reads TGTGCCAGCAGCTTACCGGTACGGGACAGCCCATCGACCTATGGCTACACCTTC.

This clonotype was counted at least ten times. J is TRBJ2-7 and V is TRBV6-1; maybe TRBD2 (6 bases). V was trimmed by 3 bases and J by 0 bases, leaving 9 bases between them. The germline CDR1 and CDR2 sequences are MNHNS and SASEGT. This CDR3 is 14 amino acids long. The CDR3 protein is CASSDQGLSYEQYF. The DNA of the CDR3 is TGTGCCAGCAGTGACCAGGGACTCTCCTACGAGCAGTACTTC.

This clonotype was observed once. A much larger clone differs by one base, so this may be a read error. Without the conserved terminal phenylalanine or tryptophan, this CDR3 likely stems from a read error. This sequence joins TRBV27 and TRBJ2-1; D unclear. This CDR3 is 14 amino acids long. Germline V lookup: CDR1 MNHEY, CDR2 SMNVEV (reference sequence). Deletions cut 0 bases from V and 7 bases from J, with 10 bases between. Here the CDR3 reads CASSLSRVLNEQFS. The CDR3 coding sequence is TGTGCCAGCAGTTTATCACGAGTGTTGAATGAGCAGTTCTCC.

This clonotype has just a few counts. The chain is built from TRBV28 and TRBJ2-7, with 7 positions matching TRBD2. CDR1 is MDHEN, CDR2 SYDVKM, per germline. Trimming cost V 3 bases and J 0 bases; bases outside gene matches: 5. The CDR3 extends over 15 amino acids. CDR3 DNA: TGTGCCAGCAGTTTCATTGGCGGGAGCTCCTACGAGCAGTACTTC. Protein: CASSFIGGSSYEQYF.

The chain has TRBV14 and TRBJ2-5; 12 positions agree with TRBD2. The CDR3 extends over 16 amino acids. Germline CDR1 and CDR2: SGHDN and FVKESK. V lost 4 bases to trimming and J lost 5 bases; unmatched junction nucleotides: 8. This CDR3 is CASSRPRTSGTETQYF. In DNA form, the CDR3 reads TGTGCCAGCAGCCGACCTCGGACTAGCGGGACGGAGACCCAGTACTTC.

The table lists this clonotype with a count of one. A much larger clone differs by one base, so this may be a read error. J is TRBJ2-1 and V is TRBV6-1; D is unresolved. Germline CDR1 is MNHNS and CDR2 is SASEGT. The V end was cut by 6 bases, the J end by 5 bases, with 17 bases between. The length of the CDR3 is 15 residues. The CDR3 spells CASSLHPSPDNEQFF. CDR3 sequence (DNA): TGTGCCAGCAGCCTCCATCCCTCTCCGGACAATGAGCAGTTCTTC.

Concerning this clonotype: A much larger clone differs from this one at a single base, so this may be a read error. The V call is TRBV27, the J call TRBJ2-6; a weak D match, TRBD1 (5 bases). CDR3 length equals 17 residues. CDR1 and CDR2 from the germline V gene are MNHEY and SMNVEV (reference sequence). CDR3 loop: CASSTDGLLSGANVQTF. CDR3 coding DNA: TGTGCCAGCAGTACGGACGGTCTCCTCTCTGGGGCCAACGTCCAGACTTTC. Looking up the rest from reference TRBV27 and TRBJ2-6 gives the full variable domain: EAQVTQNPRYLITVTGKKLTVTCSQNMNHEYMSWYRQDPGLGLRQIYYSMNVEVTDKGDVPEGYKVSRKEKRNFPLILESPSPNQTSLYFCASSTDGLLSGANVQTFGAGSRLTVL.

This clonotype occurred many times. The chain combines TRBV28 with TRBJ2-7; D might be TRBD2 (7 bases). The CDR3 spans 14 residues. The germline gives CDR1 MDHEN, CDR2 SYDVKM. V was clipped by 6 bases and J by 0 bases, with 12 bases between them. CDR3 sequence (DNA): TGTGCCAGCAGCGGGGGGCTATACTCCTACGAGCAGTACTTC. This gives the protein CASSGGLYSYEQYF.